Described below is a single TCR beta chain sequence and its context. Its antigen remains unknown. The entry originates in a study of tissue T cells after allogeneic stem cell transplantation. General study results and limits: Blood and spleen captured only part of the tissue TCR repertoire. TCR repertoires tracked anatomic similarity, regardless of disease or transplant status.

The length of the CDR3 is 12 residues. V was pared by 4 bases and J by 4 bases, with 9 bases between. Germline assignment: CDR1 SGHNT and CDR2 YYREEE (reference sequence). Comparators without hematopoietic cell transplant had other cancers, at least five gastrointestinal samples, and no known gastrointestinal disease. Profiling relied on immunoSEQ multiplex PCR, and the TCRdb table lists in-frame clones only, not all of them. Seen here are several thousand clones, less than 70% observed once, and the top ten hold 20% to 30%. Material: tissue from the stomach, obtained at autopsy. This chain connects TRBV5-4 to TRBJ2-7; a weak D match, TRBD1 (5 bases). The receptor's source is a woman aged 18-49 years with breast cancer. The CDR3 DNA sequence: TGTGCCAGCAGCACCGACAGTTACGAGCAGTACTTC. The encoded protein is CASSTDSYEQYF.